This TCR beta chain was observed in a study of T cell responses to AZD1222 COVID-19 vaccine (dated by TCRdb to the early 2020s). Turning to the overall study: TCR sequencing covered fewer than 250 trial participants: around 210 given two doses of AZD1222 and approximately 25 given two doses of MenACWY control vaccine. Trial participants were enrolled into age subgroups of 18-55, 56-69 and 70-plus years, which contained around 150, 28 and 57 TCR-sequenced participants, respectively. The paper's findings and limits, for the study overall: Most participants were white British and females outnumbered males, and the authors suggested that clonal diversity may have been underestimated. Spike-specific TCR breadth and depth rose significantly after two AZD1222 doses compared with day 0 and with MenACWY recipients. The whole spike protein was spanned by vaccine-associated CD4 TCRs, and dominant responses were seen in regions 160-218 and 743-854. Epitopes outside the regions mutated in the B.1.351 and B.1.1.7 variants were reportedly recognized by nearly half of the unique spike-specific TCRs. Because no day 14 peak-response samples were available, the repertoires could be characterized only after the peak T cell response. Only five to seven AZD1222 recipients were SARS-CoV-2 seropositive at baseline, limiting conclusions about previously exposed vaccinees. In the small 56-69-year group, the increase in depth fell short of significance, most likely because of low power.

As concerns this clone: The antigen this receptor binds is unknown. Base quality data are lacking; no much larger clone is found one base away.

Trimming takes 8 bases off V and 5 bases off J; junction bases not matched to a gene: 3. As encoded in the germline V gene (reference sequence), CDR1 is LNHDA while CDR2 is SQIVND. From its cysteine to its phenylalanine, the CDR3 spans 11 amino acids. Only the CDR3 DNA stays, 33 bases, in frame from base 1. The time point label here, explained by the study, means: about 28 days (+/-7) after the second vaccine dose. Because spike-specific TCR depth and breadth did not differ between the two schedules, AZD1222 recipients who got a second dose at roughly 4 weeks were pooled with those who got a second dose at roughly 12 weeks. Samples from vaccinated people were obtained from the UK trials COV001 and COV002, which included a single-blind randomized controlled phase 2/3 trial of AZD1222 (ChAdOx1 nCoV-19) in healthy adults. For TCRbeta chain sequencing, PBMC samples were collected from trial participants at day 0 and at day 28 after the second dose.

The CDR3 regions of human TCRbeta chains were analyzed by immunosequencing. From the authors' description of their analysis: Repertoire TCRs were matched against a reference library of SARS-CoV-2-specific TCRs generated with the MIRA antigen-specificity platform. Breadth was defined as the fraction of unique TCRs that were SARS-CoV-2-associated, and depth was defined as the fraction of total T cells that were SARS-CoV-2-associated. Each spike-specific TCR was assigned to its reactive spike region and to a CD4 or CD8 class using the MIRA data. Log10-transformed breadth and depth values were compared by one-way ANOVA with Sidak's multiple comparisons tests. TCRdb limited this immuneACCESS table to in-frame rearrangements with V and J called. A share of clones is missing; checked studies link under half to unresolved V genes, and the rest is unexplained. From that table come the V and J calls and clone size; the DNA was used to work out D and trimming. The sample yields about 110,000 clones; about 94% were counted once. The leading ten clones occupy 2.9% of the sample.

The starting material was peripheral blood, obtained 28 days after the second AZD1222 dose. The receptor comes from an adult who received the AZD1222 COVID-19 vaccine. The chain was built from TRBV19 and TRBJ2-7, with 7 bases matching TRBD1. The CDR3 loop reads CASRDRDEQYF. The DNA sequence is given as TGTGCCAGTCGCGACAGGGACGAGCAGTACTTC.